This entry lists 21 T cell receptor beta chains sequenced from one sample in a study of CD8+CD57+ T cells in acquired aplastic anemia. It was genomic DNA that served as the template for profiling TCR beta VDJ and CDR3. TCRdb independently ran MiXCR on the reads; one entry per CDR3 protein. This sample has just over 400,000 distinct CDR3 sequences; about 70% occur once, and the top ten carry 4%. The sample consisted of sorted CD4+, CD8+, or CD8+CD57+ T cells (not recorded which) from PBMCs. The receptor source for this set is a human donor in good health, serving as a control.

The chain links TRBV5-1 to TRBJ1-2, with D uncertain. V lost 0 bases and J 10 bases, leaving 13 bases between the germline ends. Germline CDR1 reads SGHRS; CDR2 reads YFSETQ. The CDR3 covers 13 residues. The CDR3 reads CASSLDLRRHYTF. DNA for the CDR3: TGCGCCAGCAGCTTGGACCTACGAAGACACTACACCTTC.

The chain uses TRBV19 and TRBJ1-3, with a possible D match to TRBD1 (6 bases). The CDR3 contains 15 residues. V was trimmed by 3 bases and J by 0 bases, leaving 9 bases between them. Looked up from germline, CDR1 is LNHDA and CDR2 is SQIVND (reference sequence). The CDR3 protein is CASSMGHNSGNTIYF. The CDR3 DNA follows: TGTGCCAGTAGTATGGGACATAACTCTGGAAACACCATATATTTT.

About this clonotype: One base away lies a much larger clone, so this may be a sequencing read error. This chain links TRBV2 with TRBJ1-4, with 7 bases fitting TRBD1. Germline V gene lookup returns CDR1 SNHLY and CDR2 FYNNEI. The CDR3 contains 14 residues. Written as DNA, the CDR3 is TGCGCCAGCGGCCATCTGGACAGGAATGAAAAACTGTTTTTT. Translating gives CASGHLDRNEKLFF.

This rearrangement joins TRBV12-3 or TRBV12-4 to TRBJ2-1, with 8 bases lining up with TRBD1. CDR3 length: 15 amino acids. The ends lost 6 bases at V and 0 bases at J; junction bases unmatched: 4. The CDR3 bases are TGTGCCAGCAGGGATGACAGGGGCTCCTACAATGAGCAGTTCTTC. Amino acid sequence: CASRDDRGSYNEQFF.

The rearrangement joins TRBV19 to TRBJ1-4, with 7 bases fitting TRBD1. CDR3 length equals 15 residues. V shed 3 bases, J shed 0 bases, and the junction held 1 base outside the gene matches. The germline V gene encodes CDR1 LNHDA and CDR2 SQIVND (reference sequence). CDR3 in amino acids: CASSIGQATNEKLFF. The DNA of the CDR3 is TGTGCCAGTAGTATCGGACAGGCAACTAATGAAAAACTGTTTTTT.

This clonotype has just a few counts. This rearrangement joins TRBV2 to TRBJ1-2; TRBD1 aligns across 9 bases. Germline V CDR1 and CDR2: SNHLY, FYNNEI. The CDR3 is 13 amino acids. V lost 8 bases to trimming and J lost 3 bases; unmatched junction nucleotides: 4. The CDR3 DNA reads TGTGCCAGCCCCGGACAGGGGTACTATGGCTACACCTTC. Translation: CASPGQGYYGYTF.

This clonotype was counted at least ten times. The rearrangement joins TRBV2 to TRBJ2-1; 9 bases line up with TRBD2. CDR1 and CDR2 from the germline V gene are SNHLY and FYNNEI. This CDR3 comprises 14 residues. Trimming at V came to 3 bases and at J to 6 bases, leaving 3 bases not matched to a gene. The CDR3 nucleotides are TGTGCCAGCAGTGATAGCGGGGGAAGCAATGAGCAGTTCTTC. It translates to CASSDSGGSNEQFF.

This clonotype came up once. At one end the junction does not follow the germline gene, possibly because of a read error. The chain recombines TRBV9 with TRBJ2-2, with D maybe TRBD2 (5 bases). Germline CDR1 is SGDLS and CDR2 is YYNGEE. The CDR3 is made up of 14 amino acids. CDR3 nucleotides: TGTGCCAGCAGAAAAGAAACAGAGGCCGGGGAGCTCTTTTTT. It specifies CASRKETEAGELFF.

The chain has TRBV7-9 and TRBJ2-7, with unresolved D. Germline CDR1 SEHNR, CDR2 FQNEAQ (reference sequence). The CDR3 runs 12 residues. The V end lost 3 bases, the J end lost 4 bases, and 7 bases lay between the germline ends. This CDR3 is CASSFHGYEQYF. CDR3 nucleotide sequence: TGTGCCAGCAGCTTTCACGGGTACGAGCAGTACTTC.

This chain connects TRBV24-1 to TRBJ1-2; D is ambiguous. The CDR3 consists of 13 residues. Trimming pared 7 bases from V and 6 bases from J, leaving 14 bases between. Germline assignment: CDR1 KGHDR and CDR2 SFDVKD. The CDR3 reads CATRAIGENGYTF. The CDR3 coding sequence is TGTGCCACCAGAGCGATCGGGGAAAATGGCTACACCTTC.

CDR3 protein: CASSGNRGGNEQYF. In nucleotides, the CDR3 is TGTGCCAGTAGCGGAAACAGAGGGGGCAACGAGCAGTACTTC. The chain employs TRBV19 and TRBJ2-7, with 7 bases fitting TRBD1. Unmatched junction bases numbered 10, after V lost 6 bases and J lost 5 bases. Germline V gives CDR1 LNHDA, CDR2 SQIVND (reference sequence). The CDR3 totals 14 residues.

The CDR3 spells CSVSGAMNTDEQYF. CDR3 sequence (DNA): TGCAGTGTGTCCGGGGCCATGAACACTGACGAGCAGTACTTC. The chain has TRBV20-1 and TRBJ2-7, with D tentatively TRBD1 or TRBD2 (5 bases each). Germline-derived CDR1 and CDR2 are DFQATT and SNEGSKA (reference sequence). V gave up 7 bases and J gave up 5 bases, with 21 bases separating them. The length of the CDR3 is 14 residues.

This clonotype was observed a handful of times. CDR3 protein: CASSLMGDSLNSPLHF. CDR3 sequence (DNA): TGTGCCAGCAGCTTGATGGGGGACAGCCTTAATTCACCCCTCCACTTT. The V gene is TRBV5-4, the J gene TRBJ1-6; 7 nucleotides line up with TRBD1. The junction had 7 bases not matched to a gene; V was cut back by 1 base and J by 6 bases. Germline V gene lookup returns CDR1 SGHNT and CDR2 YYREEE (reference sequence). This CDR3 region has 16 residues.

The chain joins TRBV29-1 to TRBJ1-3; 8 bases fit TRBD1. The germline gives CDR1 SQVTM, CDR2 ANQGSEA. The CDR3 is 14 residues long. V was pared by 6 bases and J by 0 bases, with 4 bases of the junction left unmatched. DNA for the CDR3: TGCAGCGTGCGGACAGGGTCCTCTGGAAACACCATATATTTT. As protein: CSVRTGSSGNTIYF.

To note about this clonotype: This may be a read error, as it is one base from a much larger clone. The V and J genes are TRBV5-6 and TRBJ1-4, with 7 bases that match TRBD1. V trimming: 0 bases; J trimming: 5 bases; junction bases outside the gene matches: 7. Germline V gene data show CDR1 as SGHDT and CDR2 as YYEEEE. The CDR3 has 16 residues. CDR3 DNA sequence: TGTGCCAGCAGCTTGGGGACAGGACAGCCGAATGAAAAACTGTTTTTT. The encoded protein is CASSLGTGQPNEKLFF.

V and J are TRBV9 and TRBJ1-1; a weak D match, TRBD1 (5 bases). Germline CDR1 reads SGDLS; CDR2 reads YYNGEE. V lost 3 bases, J lost 13 bases, and 22 bases lay in between. This CDR3 spans 14 amino acids. The CDR3 reads CASSAGGANAELFF. The CDR3 DNA reads TGTGCCAGCAGCGCGGGGGGAGCGAACGCTGAACTTTTCTTT.

The chain links TRBV4-3 to TRBJ2-1; 9 bases match TRBD2. The CDR3 length is 13 residues. CDR1 and CDR2 (germline): LGHNA, YSLEER. Unmatched junction bases numbered 3, after V lost 0 bases and J lost 12 bases. CDR3 in amino acids: CASSQDPSGTQFF. The DNA for the CDR3 is TGCGCCAGCAGCCAAGATCCTAGCGGGACGCAGTTCTTC.

Note on this clonotype: A read error may explain this, as a much larger clone is one base away. The chain employs TRBV6-6 and TRBJ1-6, with 10 bases matching TRBD1. With 6 bases clipped from V and 9 bases from J, the junction kept 17 bases outside the gene matches. This CDR3 spans 18 amino acids. In germline, CDR1 is MNHNY, CDR2 SVGAGI (reference sequence). CDR3 sequence: CASSTRVPRDRGGSPLHF. CDR3 DNA sequence: TGTGCCAGCAGCACAAGAGTCCCCCGGGACAGGGGTGGTTCACCCCTCCACTTT.

V and J are TRBV7-2 and TRBJ1-3; D call uncertain. The CDR3 loop spans 15 amino acids. Germline CDR1 reads SGHTA; CDR2 reads FQGNSA. The V gene lost 6 bases and the J gene lost 16 bases, with 28 bases spanning the gap. CDR3 nucleotide sequence: TGTGCCAGCAGTCGACGGAGGAGGGTAGAACCTACGAGCTATTTT. This gives the protein CASSRRRRVEPTSYF.

This chain connects TRBV9 to TRBJ1-1; D is perhaps TRBD1 (6 bases). The V gene lost 5 bases and the J gene lost 0 bases, with 14 bases spanning the gap. Germline V gene sequence: CDR1 SGDLS, CDR2 YYNGEE. The CDR3 consists of 15 residues. The CDR3 DNA reads TGTGCCAGCAGTCCCTGGGGGGGCCTGAACACTGAAGCTTTCTTT. It encodes CASSPWGGLNTEAFF.

The chain is built from TRBV20-1 and TRBJ2-2; tentatively, D is TRBD2 (7 bases). CDR1 and CDR2 (germline): DFQATT, SNEGSKA (reference sequence). This CDR3 has 14 amino acids. Trimming pared 5 bases from V and 6 bases from J, leaving 16 bases between. This CDR3 is CSALSVGGAGELFF. In DNA form, the CDR3 reads TGCAGTGCTCTCTCCGTAGGGGGGGCCGGGGAGCTGTTTTTT.